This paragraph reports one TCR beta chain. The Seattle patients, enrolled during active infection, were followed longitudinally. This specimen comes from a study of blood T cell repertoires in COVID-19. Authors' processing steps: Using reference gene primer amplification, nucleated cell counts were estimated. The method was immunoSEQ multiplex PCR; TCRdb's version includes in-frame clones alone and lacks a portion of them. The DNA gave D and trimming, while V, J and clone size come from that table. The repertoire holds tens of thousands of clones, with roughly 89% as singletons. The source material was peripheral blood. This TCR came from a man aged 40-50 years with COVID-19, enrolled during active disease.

The CDR3 bases are TGTGCCACCAGCAGAGCGACCGGGACTCGGACCTACGAGCAGTACTTC. This gives the protein CATSRATGTRTYEQYF. The rearrangement joins TRBV15 to TRBJ2-7; perhaps TRBD2 as D (6 bases). Germline V lookup: CDR1 LNHNV, CDR2 YYDKDF (reference sequence). The CDR3 contains 16 residues. The V gene lost 1 base and the J gene lost 2 bases, with 15 bases spanning the gap.